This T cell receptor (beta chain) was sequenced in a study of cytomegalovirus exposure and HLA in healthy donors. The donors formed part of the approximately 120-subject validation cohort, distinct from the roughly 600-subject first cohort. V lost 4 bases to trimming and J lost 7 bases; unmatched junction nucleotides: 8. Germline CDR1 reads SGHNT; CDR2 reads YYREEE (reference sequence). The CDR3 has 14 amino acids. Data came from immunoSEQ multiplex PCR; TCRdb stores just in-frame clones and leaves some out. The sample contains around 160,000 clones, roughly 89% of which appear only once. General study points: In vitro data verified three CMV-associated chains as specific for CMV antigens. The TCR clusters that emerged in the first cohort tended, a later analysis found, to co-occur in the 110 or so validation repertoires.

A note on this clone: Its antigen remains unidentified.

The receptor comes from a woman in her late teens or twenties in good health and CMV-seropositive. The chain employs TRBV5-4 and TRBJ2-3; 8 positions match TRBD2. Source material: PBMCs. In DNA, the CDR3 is TGTGCCAGCAGCATGTCCGGGGGGGGAAATACGCAGTATTTT. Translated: CASSMSGGGNTQYF.